The next 26 T cell receptor beta chains were all read from a single sample in a study of T-cell memory formation after mild COVID-19. MiXCR was run by TCRdb on the 5' RACE reads, yielding one entry per CDR3 protein. This repertoire shows roughly 200,000 distinct CDR3 sequences, 16% found once; its top ten account for 2% to 2.5%. Sequencing was carried out using PBMCs or a T cell subset sorted from them (not recorded which). These receptors came from an adult woman who had mild COVID-19 (a few samples of this study predate the infection). Cell type and time point are not known.

The chain carries TRBV24-1 and TRBJ2-3; TRBD2 matches at 9 bases. After removal of 9 bases from V and 5 bases from J, the junction contained 8 bases not matched to a gene. From germline, CDR1 is KGHDR and CDR2 SFDVKD. CDR3 size: 14 residues. The CDR3 is CATAASGKQDTQYF. The CDR3 nucleotides are TGTGCCACCGCGGCTAGCGGGAAACAAGATACGCAGTATTTT.

This clonotype was observed many times. The CDR3 region has the DNA TGTGCCAGCAGTGACAGGGTAGGATCCTACGAGCAGTACTTC. Its translation: CASSDRVGSYEQYF. The rearrangement uses TRBV12-3 or TRBV12-4 and TRBJ2-7, with 7 bases lining up with TRBD1. This CDR3 spans 14 amino acids. Losses at the gene ends were 5 bases for V and 1 base for J; bases not matched to a gene: 5.

The V gene is TRBV20-1, the J gene TRBJ2-7; 7 bases match TRBD1. Germline values: CDR1 DFQATT, CDR2 SNEGSKA (reference sequence). Unmatched junction bases numbered 2, after V lost 5 bases and J lost 1 base. There are 12 residues in the CDR3. The CDR3 region has the DNA TGCAGTGCTCAGGACAGGTCCTACGAGCAGTACTTC. Its translation is CSAQDRSYEQYF.

This clonotype was observed a few times. The V call is TRBV12-3 or TRBV12-4, the J call TRBJ2-1; maybe TRBD1 (6 bases). The CDR3 has 15 residues. Trimming took 4 bases from V and 6 from J, leaving 16 bases between them. The CDR3 reads CASSSSDRYGNEQFF. CDR3 in DNA: TGTGCCAGCAGTTCCTCAGACAGGTACGGCAATGAGCAGTTCTTC.

There are a few counts of this clonotype. V gene TRBV2 combines with J gene TRBJ2-3, with TRBD1 matching 10 bases. Germline V gives CDR1 SNHLY, CDR2 FYNNEI. V shed 8 bases and J 6 bases; nucleotides not matched to a gene: 11. This CDR3 has 15 residues. The CDR3 sequence: CASRAGQGRGDTQYF. As DNA, the CDR3 is TGTGCCAGCCGCGCGGGACAGGGGCGCGGGGATACGCAGTATTTT. The whole variable domain, filled in from reference TRBV2 and TRBJ2-3, reads EPEVTQTPSHQVTQMGQEVILRCVPISNHLYFYWYRQILGQKVEFLVSFYNNEISEKSEIFDDQFSVERPDGSNFTLKIRSTKLEDSAMYFCASRAGQGRGDTQYFGPGTRLTVL.

The chain carries TRBV6-1 and TRBJ1-1, with D possibly matching TRBD1 (5 bases). Germline CDR1 MNHNS, CDR2 SASEGT. The CDR3 sequence is 13 residues long. V lost 6 bases, J lost 4 bases, and 12 bases lay in between. The CDR3 is CASRDLRGTEAFF. The CDR3 DNA reads TGTGCCAGCAGGGACCTTAGGGGCACTGAAGCTTTCTTT.

This clonotype was seen only a few times. The chain couples TRBV20-1 to TRBJ1-2; D possibly corresponds to TRBD1 (5 bases). CDR1 and CDR2 (germline): DFQATT, SNEGSKA (reference sequence). The CDR3 is 17 amino acids. Trimming removed 4 bases from V and 3 bases from J, with 24 bases in between. In DNA form, the CDR3 reads TGCAGTGCTACAGCGGCCTTTGGCGGGGGACGCTACTATGGCTACACCTTC. Amino acids: CSATAAFGGGRYYGYTF.

DNA for the CDR3: TGCAGTACGCGGCAGGGAAACACCATATATTTT. Amino acids: CSTRQGNTIYF. The V call is TRBV20-1, the J call TRBJ1-3; D call uncertain. V was clipped by 8 bases and J by 4 bases, with 9 bases between them. The length of the CDR3 is 11 residues. Germline V CDR1 and CDR2: DFQATT, SNEGSKA (reference sequence).

For the CDR3, the DNA is TGTGCCAGCCGCTCCGGGACAGGGACCGGGGAGCTGTTTTTT. Amino acids: CASRSGTGTGELFF. The J gene is TRBJ2-2, the V gene TRBV12-3 or TRBV12-4, with TRBD1 identical over 9 bases. With V trimmed by 8 bases and J by 5 bases, 6 bases remained unmatched. CDR3 length equals 14 residues.

J is TRBJ2-3 and V is TRBV9; perhaps TRBD1 as D (6 bases). This CDR3 contains 16 residues. Trimming left V 0 bases short and J 1 base short, with 12 bases between. Germline CDR1 reads SGDLS; CDR2 reads YYNGEE. CDR3 nucleotides: TGTGCCAGCAGCGTAGTCTCAGGGGTCGGCACAGATACGCAGTATTTT. Its translation: CASSVVSGVGTDTQYF.

The chain combines TRBV24-1 with TRBJ2-2; 7 bases line up with TRBD1. Germline V gene sequence: CDR1 KGHDR, CDR2 SFDVKD. V dropped 7 bases and J dropped 0; count of bases not matched to a gene: 4. This CDR3 is 15 amino acids long. The CDR3: CATRSGQTNTGELFF. The CDR3 region has the DNA TGTGCCACCAGATCGGGACAGACGAACACCGGGGAGCTGTTTTTT.

V gene TRBV7-6 combines with J gene TRBJ2-7, with 9 bases lining up with TRBD2. The CDR3 consists of 17 residues. Trimming took 1 base from V and 1 from J; bases not matched to a gene: 8. CDR1 and CDR2 from the germline V gene are SGHVS and FNYEAQ. CDR3 sequence reads: CASSLVPSGIGSYEQYF. The CDR3 DNA sequence: TGTGCCAGCAGCTTAGTCCCTAGCGGGATTGGGTCCTACGAGCAGTACTTC.

This clonotype turned up a few times. The chain uses TRBV30 and TRBJ1-6; TRBD1 aligns across 8 bases. The V and J ends lost 7 bases and 6 bases, in that order; junction bases with no gene match: 8. Germline CDR1 GTSNPN, CDR2 SVGIG (reference sequence). The CDR3 totals 14 residues. The CDR3, as DNA: TGTGCCTCCGGACAGGGAGTTTCTAATTCACCCCTCCACTTT. The encoded protein is CASGQGVSNSPLHF.

J is TRBJ2-2 and V is TRBV5-1; D gene uncertain. CDR3 length: 17 amino acids. The germline gives CDR1 SGHRS, CDR2 YFSETQ. The germline V and J ends were trimmed by 1 base and 0 bases, with 13 bases remaining between them. The CDR3 sequence is CASSLNWQLANTGELFF. The CDR3, as DNA: TGCGCCAGCAGCTTGAATTGGCAGCTCGCGAACACCGGGGAGCTGTTTTTT.

This clonotype occurred a few times. The chain employs TRBV4-1 and TRBJ2-7; TRBD1 matches at 7 bases. V dropped 3 bases and J dropped 3; count of bases not matched to a gene: 14. Looked up from germline, CDR1 is MGHRA and CDR2 is YSYEKL. The CDR3 length is 17 residues. The CDR3 DNA follows: TGCGCCAGCAGCCAGATTGGGCGGAACAGGGGCCACTACGAGCAGTACTTC. Translated: CASSQIGRNRGHYEQYF.

This clonotype has just a few counts. This chain connects TRBV7-9 to TRBJ1-1; possibly TRBD1 for D (5 bases). V was pared by 5 bases and J by 5 bases, with 15 bases between. The germline V gene encodes CDR1 SEHNR and CDR2 FQNEAQ (reference sequence). The CDR3 runs 14 residues. Written as DNA, the CDR3 is TGTGCCAGCAGCCCCCGGGGCAGGGAGACTGAAGCTTTCTTT. This translates into CASSPRGRETEAFF.

This clonotype has more than one count but fewer than ten. The chain combines TRBV6-6 with TRBJ2-2, with TRBD1 matching 7 bases. V gave up 0 bases and J gave up 3 bases; unmatched junction bases: 1. This CDR3 spans 15 amino acids. Germline CDR1 reads MNHNY; CDR2 reads SVGAGI (reference sequence). This CDR3 is CASSYSGQYTGELFF. In nucleotides, the CDR3 is TGTGCCAGCAGTTACTCGGGACAGTACACCGGGGAGCTGTTTTTT.

This clonotype was seen many times. The chain is built from TRBV5-4 and TRBJ2-7; TRBD1 might be the D (6 bases). The CDR3 is made up of 13 amino acids. Trimming cost V 4 bases and J 9 bases, with 17 bases left between them. The germline V gene encodes CDR1 SGHNT and CDR2 YYREEE (reference sequence). CDR3 amino acids: CASSTDSPSVQYF. The CDR3 nucleotides are TGTGCCAGCAGCACGGACAGCCCCAGCGTGCAGTACTTC.

This clonotype was observed a few times. The chain couples TRBV20-1 to TRBJ1-5; the D gene is possibly TRBD1 (5 bases). The CDR3 totals 11 residues. From germline, CDR1 is DFQATT and CDR2 SNEGSKA (reference sequence). Between the trimmed V and J ends, which lost 6 bases and 7 bases, there was a span of 10 bases. The CDR3 DNA reads TGCAGTGCGCTCAGGGAGCAGCCCCAGCATTTT. Encoded protein: CSALREQPQHF.

The CDR3 nucleotides read TGTGCCAGTAGTAGGGAGGCCCTCTCCAGAGGCGAGCAGTACTTC. This encodes CASSREALSRGEQYF. The chain uses TRBV19 and TRBJ2-7, with D possibly matching TRBD2 (6 bases). Germline-derived CDR1 and CDR2 are LNHDA and SQIVND (reference sequence). This CDR3 spans 15 amino acids. Deletions cut 4 bases from V and 6 bases from J, with 19 bases between.

The chain joins TRBV1 to TRBJ2-3; the table's D gene call, TRBD2, was not cross checked with the DNA. TRBV1 is a known pseudogene. The CDR3 has 12 residues. CDR3 coding DNA: TGCACCAGCAGCCGGAGCGGAACCGCGCAGTATTTT. It codes for CTSSRSGTAQYF.

The chain joins TRBV4-1 to TRBJ1-4, with D maybe TRBD1 (5 bases). V lost 0 bases, J lost 0 bases, and 11 bases lay in between. Per germline, CDR1 MGHRA and CDR2 YSYEKL. The CDR3 spans 17 residues. In DNA form, the CDR3 reads TGCGCCAGCAGCCAAGATCGGGGCGGGGCAACTAATGAAAAACTGTTTTTT. This codes for CASSQDRGGATNEKLFF.

The V gene is TRBV9, the J gene TRBJ2-7; the D gene is possibly TRBD1 (6 bases). Germline V CDR1 and CDR2: SGDLS, YYNGEE. V gave up 0 bases and J gave up 2 bases, with 12 bases separating them. There are 15 residues in the CDR3. The CDR3 region is CASSVGQASTYEQYF. Written as DNA, the CDR3 is TGTGCCAGCAGCGTAGGACAGGCTTCGACCTACGAGCAGTACTTC.

This clonotype occurred a few times. V is TRBV20-1 and J is TRBJ2-5; the match to TRBD1 covers 9 bases. V shed 0 bases and J 7 bases; nucleotides not matched to a gene: 6. Germline assignment: CDR1 DFQATT and CDR2 SNEGSKA (reference sequence). The CDR3 extends over 14 amino acids. The chain's CDR3 is CSAREGQGYGTQYF. CDR3 coding DNA: TGCAGTGCTAGAGAAGGACAGGGGTATGGGACCCAGTACTTC.

This clonotype has more than one count but fewer than ten. J is TRBJ1-2 and V is TRBV7-9; the D is unclear. From germline, CDR1 is SEHNR and CDR2 FQNEAQ (reference sequence). V was shortened by 1 base and J by 8 bases, with 11 bases between the two germline ends. This CDR3 spans 13 amino acids. DNA of the CDR3: TGTGCCAGCAGCTTAGTGGAGGTCGGCGGCTACACCTTC. Encoded protein: CASSLVEVGGYTF.

This clonotype was seen repeatedly, ten times or more. The rearrangement uses TRBV18 and TRBJ1-2, with D maybe TRBD1 (5 bases). Trimming left V 3 bases short and J 4 bases short, with 15 bases between. From germline, CDR1 is KGHSH and CDR2 LQKENI. The CDR3 runs to 15 residues. The CDR3 loop is CASSPGGTAAYGYTF. CDR3 DNA: TGTGCCAGCTCACCCGGCGGGACGGCGGCCTATGGCTACACCTTC.